Listed below are T cell receptor beta chains from one sample, sequenced in a study of shared clonotypes between healthy human individuals. TCRdb's table, derived via immunoSEQ multiplex PCR, lists solely in-frame clones and lacks some. This table has fewer than 1.8 million clones, around 98.5% appearing once. Sequencing input: naive CD4+ T cells sorted from blood. These receptors were obtained from a man younger than 40 in good health. Each CDR3 is given without its conserved first and last residue.

V gene	J gene	CDR3 protein
TRBV18	TRBJ2-3	ASSPVENTQY
TRBV11-3	TRBJ2-7	ASRRGQGVYEQY
TRBV6-1	TRBJ2-7	ASSELTGLPKEEQY
TRBV18	TRBJ2-5	ASSPPTAAGGAQY
TRBV4-3	TRBJ1-1	ASSQEPGLNTEAF
TRBV5-5	TRBJ2-7	ASSLASTGYEQY
TRBV19	TRBJ2-1	ASSFRTSGRGNEQF
TRBV6-1	TRBJ2-3	ASSQSDTQY
TRBV7-9	TRBJ1-3	ASGPGASGNTIY
TRBV20-1	TRBJ1-1	SARRTADF
TRBV27	TRBJ1-1	ASSFGVPVMNTEAF
TRBV14	TRBJ1-1	ASSQDMNTEAF
TRBV2	TRBJ2-5	ASRRSPGTYKETQY
TRBV28	TRBJ2-1	ASGLAGVLNGFDEQF
TRBV6-5	TRBJ1-1	ASSDMDRRNTEAF
TRBV9	TRBJ2-3	ASSVTGVPTDTQY
TRBV15	TRBJ2-7	ATSRDPFGQGSGGQY
TRBV28	TRBJ2-7	ASHPRDRGVSYEQY
TRBV5-4	TRBJ2-7	ASSTPGQHYEQY
TRBV7-6	TRBJ2-5	ASSFPGLGETQY
TRBV27	TRBJ2-1	ASSLAGGSYNEQF
TRBV19	TRBJ2-1	ASSRGQGYNEQF
TRBV11-2	TRBJ1-2	ASSQDRGRHYGYT
TRBV9	TRBJ2-1	ASSVVGLARDEQF
TRBV7-9	TRBJ1-5	ASSLASGGHQPQH